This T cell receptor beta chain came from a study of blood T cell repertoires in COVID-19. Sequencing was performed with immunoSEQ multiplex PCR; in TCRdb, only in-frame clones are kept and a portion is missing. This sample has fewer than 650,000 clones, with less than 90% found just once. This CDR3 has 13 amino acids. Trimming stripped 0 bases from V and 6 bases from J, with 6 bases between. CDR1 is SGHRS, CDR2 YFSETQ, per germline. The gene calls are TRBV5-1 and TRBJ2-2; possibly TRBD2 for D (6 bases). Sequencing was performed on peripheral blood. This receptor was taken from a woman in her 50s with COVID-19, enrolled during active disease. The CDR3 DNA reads TGCGCCAGCAGCTTGGGGGAGGCCGGGGAGCTGTTTTTT. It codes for CASSLGEAGELFF.